Listed below are T cell receptor beta chains from one sample, sequenced in a study of T cell responses to AZD1222 COVID-19 vaccine. The data were produced by immunoSEQ multiplex PCR, yet TCRdb's version contains in-frame clones alone and is incomplete. The table lists 77,000 or so clones, roughly nine tenths of them singletons. The material sequenced was peripheral blood, taken on day 0 of MenACWY control vaccination. The receptor source for this set is an adult in good health. Each CDR3 is given with its conserved first and last residue. Each record gives: D gene, V gene, J gene, clone size, CDR3 DNA, CDR3 protein. A D gene is named only where the DNA matches it firmly. Clone size is not always given. Where it is, it says once, few, many or a class for expanded clones.

D: TRBD2; V: TRBV5-6; J: TRBJ2-2; size: .; DNA: TGTGCCAGCAGCCCGGGGGGGAGAGGGGCCCGTGGCGGGGAGCTGTTTTTT; CDR3: CASSPGGRGARGGELFF
D: .; V: TRBV5-1; J: TRBJ2-5; size: .; DNA: TGCGCCAGCAGCTTGGATGGGTTAGAGACCCAGTACTTC; CDR3: CASSLDGLETQYF
D: TRBD1; V: TRBV24-1; J: TRBJ1-1; size: once; DNA: TGTGCCACCAGTGCCACAGGGGGCGTGACTGAAGCTTTCTTT; CDR3: CATSATGGVTEAFF
D: TRBD1; V: TRBV5-1; J: TRBJ1-3; size: .; DNA: TGCGCCAGCAGCCCCGAGGGGGCAAACACCATATATTTT; CDR3: CASSPEGANTIYF
D: .; V: TRBV19; J: TRBJ1-2; size: .; DNA: TGTGCCAGTAGTATCAACAGGGATAACTATGGCTACACCTTC; CDR3: CASSINRDNYGYTF
D: .; V: TRBV7-9; J: TRBJ1-2; size: .; DNA: TGTGCCAGCAGCTCATCACATAGGGCGGGTGGCTACACCTTC; CDR3: CASSSSHRAGGYTF
D: .; V: TRBV9; J: TRBJ1-2; size: .; DNA: TGTGCCAGCAGCAGGCAGCACTATGGCTACACCTTC; CDR3: CASSRQHYGYTF
D: TRBD1; V: TRBV9; J: TRBJ2-1; size: .; DNA: TGTGCCAGCAGCGTAGGACAGGGGGACGGCAATGAGCAGTTCTTC; CDR3: CASSVGQGDGNEQFF
D: .; V: TRBV7-2; J: TRBJ1-5; size: .; DNA: TGTGCCAGCAGCTTGAGGATGGATGCGCGTCAGCCCCAGCATTTT; CDR3: CASSLRMDARQPQHF
D: TRBD1; V: TRBV29-1; J: TRBJ1-5; size: .; DNA: TGCAGCGTGCGGGGACAGGGGGCGGGTCAGCCCCAGCATTTT; CDR3: CSVRGQGAGQPQHF
D: .; V: TRBV7-9; J: TRBJ1-3; size: .; DNA: TGTGCCAGCAGCCCCACCTCAACAGGAAACACCATATATTTT; CDR3: CASSPTSTGNTIYF
D: TRBD2; V: TRBV3-1/TRBV3-2; J: TRBJ2-7; size: .; DNA: TGTGCCAGCAGCCAGCCAGGCGAGCGGGAGACCAACGAGCAGTACTTC; CDR3: CASSQPGERETNEQYF
D: .; V: TRBV2; J: TRBJ1-2; size: .; DNA: TGTGCCAGCAAGCAGGCATCTAACTATGGCTACACCTTC; CDR3: CASKQASNYGYTF
D: TRBD2; V: TRBV3-1/TRBV3-2; J: TRBJ2-7; size: once; DNA: TGTGCCAGCAGCCACCCCCCTCGCGGGAGGGCGGACGAGCAGTACTTC; CDR3: CASSHPPRGRADEQYF
D: TRBD2; V: TRBV3-1/TRBV3-2; J: TRBJ2-7; size: .; DNA: TGTGCCAGCAGCCAAGATGCCAGCGGGGGGTACGAGCAGTACTTC; CDR3: CASSQDASGGYEQYF
D: .; V: TRBV6-4; J: TRBJ2-7; size: .; DNA: TGTGCCAGCAGTGACTCGAGAGGCGGCGAGCAGTACTTC; CDR3: CASSDSRGGEQYF
D: TRBD2; V: TRBV3-1/TRBV3-2; J: TRBJ2-1; size: .; DNA: TGTGCCAGCAGCCTCGGGACTAACGAAGCCAGCTCCTACAATGAGCAGTTCTTC; CDR3: CASSLGTNEASSYNEQFF
D: .; V: TRBV6-5; J: TRBJ2-7; size: .; DNA: TGTGCCAGCATGGGATGGGAAGTCTACGAGCAGTACTTC; CDR3: CASMGWEVYEQYF
D: TRBD1; V: TRBV7-3; J: TRBJ2-5; size: .; DNA: TGTGCCAGCAGCGCGGGACAGGGGATGTCAGAGACCCAGTACTTC; CDR3: CASSAGQGMSETQYF
D: .; V: TRBV7-2; J: TRBJ1-1; size: .; DNA: TGTGCCAGCAGCGTGAAAAGGGGGACGGCTGAAGCTTTCTTT; CDR3: CASSVKRGTAEAFF
D: .; V: TRBV14; J: TRBJ1-1; size: .; DNA: TGTGCCAGCAGCCCAGGGGTTACTGAAGCTTTCTTT; CDR3: CASSPGVTEAFF
D: .; V: TRBV6-5; J: TRBJ1-3; size: once; DNA: TGTGCCAGCAGGAATCCGGGAAACACCATATATTTT; CDR3: CASRNPGNTIYF
D: .; V: TRBV5-1; J: TRBJ2-1; size: .; DNA: TGCGCCAGCAGCACACTAGGCTACAATGAGCAGTTCTTC; CDR3: CASSTLGYNEQFF
D: .; V: TRBV6-2/TRBV6-3; J: TRBJ1-5; size: once; DNA: TGTGCCAGCAGTTACTCCGTAGGACGGGTGTATGAACCCCAGCATTTT; CDR3: CASSYSVGRVYEPQHF
D: TRBD1; V: TRBV28; J: TRBJ2-3; size: .; DNA: TGTGCCAGCAGTATAGTGGAGACAGGGGGATCCACAGATACGCAGTATTTT; CDR3: CASSIVETGGSTDTQYF
D: .; V: TRBV12-2; J: TRBJ2-7; size: .; DNA: TGTGCAAGTCGCTCCACCCAACGAGCGGGAGTTTTATACGAGCAGTACTTC; CDR3: CASRSTQRAGVLYEQYF
D: TRBD1; V: TRBV27; J: TRBJ2-1; size: .; DNA: TGTGCCAGCAGTCGACCCGGGACAGGGGATTCCAATGAGCAGTTCTTC; CDR3: CASSRPGTGDSNEQFF
D: .; V: TRBV2; J: TRBJ1-1; size: .; DNA: TGTGCCAGATCCACAGGGAACACTGAAGCTTTCTTT; CDR3: CARSTGNTEAFF
D: TRBD1; V: TRBV7-9; J: TRBJ2-7; size: .; DNA: TGTGCCAGCAGCATACAACAGGGGGAGTTGGGCGAGCAGTACTTC; CDR3: CASSIQQGELGEQYF
D: .; V: TRBV7-8; J: TRBJ1-1; size: .; DNA: TGTGCCAGCAGCCCGCCCCGGGGCGGCACTGAAGCTTTCTTT; CDR3: CASSPPRGGTEAFF
D: .; V: TRBV28; J: TRBJ1-2; size: .; DNA: TGTGCCAGCAGGCCGGAGGCTGGCTTGTACTATGGCTACACCTTC; CDR3: CASRPEAGLYYGYTF
D: TRBD1; V: TRBV5-1; J: TRBJ1-6; size: .; DNA: TGCGCCAGCAGCTTGTCGGGGACAGGGGGTTTATCACCCCTCCACTTT; CDR3: CASSLSGTGGLSPLHF
D: .; V: TRBV7-9; J: TRBJ1-4; size: .; DNA: TGTGCCAGCAGCTTAGCGCAGGGATTGGTTGGTGAAAAACTGTTTTTT; CDR3: CASSLAQGLVGEKLFF
D: TRBD1; V: TRBV18; J: TRBJ2-5; size: .; DNA: TGTGCCAGCTCACCACCGAACAGGGGGGAAGAGACCCAGTACTTC; CDR3: CASSPPNRGEETQYF
D: .; V: TRBV19; J: TRBJ1-1; size: once; DNA: TGTGCCAGTAGTATCTTCGGGGGGAACACTGAAGCTTTCTTT; CDR3: CASSIFGGNTEAFF
D: .; V: TRBV7-2; J: TRBJ1-3; size: .; DNA: TGTGCCAGCAGCTTAGCGGGAGCCTTTTGGGACACCATATATTTT; CDR3: CASSLAGAFWDTIYF
D: .; V: TRBV7-2; J: TRBJ1-2; size: .; DNA: TGTGCCAGCAGCTTGCAGAATCCGGAATCAGGGAAAGGCTACACCTTC; CDR3: CASSLQNPESGKGYTF
D: TRBD1; V: TRBV19; J: TRBJ1-5; size: .; DNA: TGTGCCAGCCAGGGGGGAAATCAGCCCCAGCATTTT; CDR3: CASQGGNQPQHF
D: .; V: TRBV6-5; J: TRBJ1-2; size: .; DNA: TGTGCCAGCAGTTACTCGAGCGATCCCCCTTATGGCTACACCTTC; CDR3: CASSYSSDPPYGYTF
D: TRBD1; V: TRBV4-3; J: TRBJ2-5; size: .; DNA: TGCGCCAGCAGCCATGAGGGGGCGCGGGAGACCCAGTACTTC; CDR3: CASSHEGARETQYF
D: .; V: TRBV7-9; J: TRBJ2-5; size: .; DNA: TGTGCCAGCAGCCAAAGTAGGGAGACCCAGTACTTC; CDR3: CASSQSRETQYF
D: .; V: TRBV6-6; J: TRBJ2-2; size: .; DNA: TGTGCCAGCAGTGATTATCGGGTCAGGTCCGGGGAGCTGTTTTTT; CDR3: CASSDYRVRSGELFF
D: .; V: TRBV5-1; J: TRBJ1-4; size: .; DNA: TGCGCCAGCAGCTTGTCATCAGGGAGCGAAAAACTGTTTTTT; CDR3: CASSLSSGSEKLFF
D: TRBD2; V: TRBV4-3; J: TRBJ2-5; size: .; DNA: TGCGCCAGCTGCCAAATGGTGGGGGGGGGTCAAGAGACCCAGTACTTC; CDR3: CASCQMVGGGQETQYF
D: TRBD2; V: TRBV18; J: TRBJ2-7; size: .; DNA: TGTGCCAGCTCACCCCCGACTAGCGGGTCGTACGAGCAGTACTTC; CDR3: CASSPPTSGSYEQYF
D: TRBD1; V: TRBV5-1; J: TRBJ2-3; size: .; DNA: TGCGCCAGCAGCTTGTATCCGCTAGGGGGGACAGGGACTACGAATACGCAGTATTTT; CDR3: CASSLYPLGGTGTTNTQYF
D: TRBD1; V: TRBV18; J: TRBJ1-4; size: once; DNA: TGTGCCAGCTCAAGCTTAGACAGGGGGATAATCTTCTTC; CDR3: CASSSLDRGIIFF
D: TRBD2; V: TRBV6-4; J: TRBJ2-1; size: .; DNA: TGTGCCAGCAGTGTAGATACTAGCGGGGACAATGAGCAGTTCTTC; CDR3: CASSVDTSGDNEQFF
D: .; V: TRBV6-2/TRBV6-3; J: TRBJ2-2; size: few; DNA: TGTGCCAGCAGTTATATCTCCTACGGGGAGCTGTTTTTT; CDR3: CASSYISYGELFF
D: .; V: TRBV5-1; J: TRBJ2-1; size: .; DNA: TGCGCCAGCAGCTTGGAGCTGCAGTCCTTCTCCTACAATGAGCAGTTCTTC; CDR3: CASSLELQSFSYNEQFF
D: .; V: TRBV2; J: TRBJ2-2; size: .; DNA: TGTGCCAGCTCACCCATCCGAACCGGGGAGCTGTTTTTT; CDR3: CASSPIRTGELFF
D: .; V: TRBV30; J: TRBJ2-2; size: .; DNA: TGTGCCTGGAGTACCGGGGAGCTGTTTTTT; CDR3: CAWSTGELFF